This entry features one T cell receptor (beta chain) sequence. No antigen is known for it. This entry comes from a study of T cell responses to AZD1222 COVID-19 vaccine. As for the study in general: Second doses were pooled across both intervals (about 4 or about 12 weeks).

Profiling relied on immunoSEQ multiplex PCR, and the TCRdb table lists in-frame clones only, not all of them. Here the sample spans over 150,000 clones, about nine tenths being singletons. This CDR3 has 15 residues. V was pared by 4 bases and J by 7 bases, with 16 bases between. Per germline, CDR1 LNHNV and CDR2 YYDKDF (reference sequence). Study-level points and caveats: Dominant at 160-218 and 743-854, vaccine-associated CD4 TCRs also spanned spike. Close to half of all spike-specific TCRs reportedly target regions of the variants that are unmutated. Two AZD1222 doses significantly raised spike-specific TCR breadth and depth over controls.

This sequence was found in an adult in good health. The chain combines TRBV15 with TRBJ2-2; D perhaps matches TRBD1 (6 bases). Here the sequenced sample was peripheral blood, taken on day 0 of AZD1222 vaccination. Written as DNA, the CDR3 is TGTGCCACCAGCACCGACAGGTCTAGGGGCGGGGAGCTGTTTTTT. This encodes CATSTDRSRGGELFF.